A selection of T cell receptor beta chains follows, all from one sample in a study of blood T cell repertoires in COVID-19. Assay used: immunoSEQ multiplex PCR; TCRdb lists only in-frame clones, some missing. Here the sample spans tens of thousands of clones, approximately 90% being singletons. The sample comprised peripheral blood. The receptor source for this set is a human donor in a cohort sampled during active COVID-19. Each CDR3 is given without its conserved first and last residue.

TRBJ2-3	TRBV4-1	ASSQGSGRAADTQY
TRBJ1-2	TRBV18	ASSPPTGYGYT
TRBJ1-1	TRBV10-3	ASGGGDDTEAF
TRBJ2-1	TRBV27	ASSARQGAFGNEQF
TRBJ1-3	TRBV7-9	ASSFQTTGAGNTIY
TRBJ1-1	TRBV27	ASSLLSGSEAF
TRBJ2-7	TRBV20-1	SASNRAGILYEQY
TRBJ2-1	TRBV15	ATSGGTRAEQF
TRBJ2-7	TRBV6-5	ASTSSGDSYEQY
TRBJ2-1	TRBV7-8	ASSLLERDPYNEQF
TRBJ2-6	TRBV6-5	ASRGDSSGANVLT
TRBJ1-3	TRBV29-1	SVGAGNTIY
TRBJ2-3	TRBV5-3	ARSVNRGDTQY
TRBJ2-1	TRBV5-5	ASSPTDWYNEQF
TRBJ1-1	TRBV3-1/TRBV3-2	ASAGQGYTEAF
TRBJ2-1	TRBV27	ASSRGGSGGYNEQF
TRBJ2-3	TRBV6-5	ATTGVSDTQY
TRBJ2-1	TRBV5-5	ASSPGLDTYNEQF
TRBJ1-5	TRBV7-2	ASGTYSNQPQH
TRBJ1-2	TRBV3-1/TRBV3-2	ASSPIGQQTHYGYT
TRBJ2-7	TRBV7-9	ASSRTGYSSYEQY
TRBJ2-1	TRBV24-1	ATSDPPKTSGIGQF
TRBJ1-4	TRBV7-9	ASSPRDRVNEKLF
TRBJ1-1	TRBV6-5	ASSSGWGEVLAAF
TRBJ2-7	TRBV7-6	ASSHGGIYEQY
TRBJ2-5	TRBV27	ASSHPPGTSGSYETQY
TRBJ2-7	TRBV28	ASSYGTSGGTYEQY
TRBJ2-3	TRBV4-1	ASSQFGGTSGRDTQY
TRBJ2-7	TRBV12-3/TRBV12-4	ASTTGTYEQY
TRBJ1-4	TRBV2	ASSVGTGANEKLF
TRBJ1-1	TRBV4-1	ASSWDRGNTEAF
TRBJ2-7	TRBV11-2	ASSLQGSSYEQY
TRBJ1-1	TRBV19	ASSMGAGFRTEAF
TRBJ2-7	TRBV19	ASSVNPTRGLSYEQY
TRBJ2-7	TRBV24-1	ATSDGRGQY
TRBJ1-4	TRBV23-1	ASSQFRGLRYGEKLF
TRBJ1-2	TRBV9	ASSPPGDLGYT
TRBJ1-4	TRBV7-8	ASSFGTGHNEKLF
TRBJ2-7	TRBV7-9	ASSPGTSGVLGYEQY
TRBJ2-7	TRBV5-4	ASSLAGGLAGGNHEQY
TRBJ2-1	TRBV4-1	ASSQEAGKKF
TRBJ2-1	TRBV6-5	ASSWMTGGYNEQF
TRBJ2-7	TRBV27	ASSPSTGLYEQY
TRBJ2-5	TRBV7-2	ASSTRTGPQETQY
TRBJ1-2	TRBV20-1	SAPGERGYT
TRBJ1-1	TRBV4-2	ASSQEGAPMNTEAF
TRBJ2-7	TRBV7-9	ASSRPAAGDTYEQY